This T cell receptor (beta chain) was identified during a study of T cell repertoires in cytomegalovirus infection. Overall study context: Indications of both CMV infection and matching HLA type were provided by public TCR beta signatures. Overall study results and limits: In two of eight donors, the top clonotype was HLA-C-restricted CMV-specific. The cumulative frequency of public TCR beta families identified carriers of CMV plus the relevant HLA.

Germline loops: CDR1 SNHLY, CDR2 FYNNEI. Trimming left V 5 bases short and J 4 bases short, with 11 bases between. CDR3 length: 13 residues. TCRdb used MiXCR to reprocess the reads, holding one entry per CDR3 protein. The table includes approximately 120,000 distinct CDR3 sequences, roughly a third detected once. A remark on this clonotype: Its antigen remains unknown.

Material: CD8+ T cells from cultured PBMCs, obtained from culture after CMV antigen stimulation. This sequence was found in a human donor in good health (CMV status not recorded). Some clones in this sample may be carry-over from other donors' samples. The V call is TRBV2, the J call TRBJ1-1; no clear D gene. The CDR3 coding sequence is TGTGCCAGCAGTCCAAGACCCACCACTGAAGCTTTCTTT. The encoded protein is CASSPRPTTEAFF.